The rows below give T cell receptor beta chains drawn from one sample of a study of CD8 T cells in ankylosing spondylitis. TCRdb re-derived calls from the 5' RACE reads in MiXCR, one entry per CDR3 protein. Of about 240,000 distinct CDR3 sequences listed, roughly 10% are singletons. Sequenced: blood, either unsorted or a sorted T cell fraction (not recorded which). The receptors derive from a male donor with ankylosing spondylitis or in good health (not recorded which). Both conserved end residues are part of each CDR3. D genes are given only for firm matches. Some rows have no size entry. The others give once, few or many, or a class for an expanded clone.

cdr3_nt: TGTGCCACCGGGCCCTCCCGAGTGACCCAGTACTTC
cdr3_aa: CATGPSRVTQYF
clone_size: many
d_call: .
v_call: TRBV15
j_call: TRBJ2-5

cdr3_nt: TGTGCCACCAGTGATCGACAAGTAGCGGGAGGCTACGAGCAGTACTTC
cdr3_aa: CATSDRQVAGGYEQYF
clone_size: .
d_call: TRBD2
v_call: TRBV24-1
j_call: TRBJ2-7

cdr3_nt: TGTGCCAGCAGCGCCCTGGCCGAAGGCACAGATACGCAGTATTTT
cdr3_aa: CASSALAEGTDTQYF
clone_size: few
d_call: .
v_call: TRBV7-8
j_call: TRBJ2-3

cdr3_nt: TGTGCCATGAGCCCGGGGACAGGGCTTGGCTACACCTTC
cdr3_aa: CAMSPGTGLGYTF
clone_size: .
d_call: TRBD1
v_call: TRBV5-8
j_call: TRBJ1-2

cdr3_nt: TGCGCCAGCAGCCTTACAGGGGATACCTATAATTCACCCCTCCACTTT
cdr3_aa: CASSLTGDTYNSPLHF
clone_size: many
d_call: TRBD1
v_call: TRBV5-1
j_call: TRBJ1-6

cdr3_nt: TGCAGTGCGAGAGGGGTTGAAGGCTATGGCTACACCTTC
cdr3_aa: CSARGVEGYGYTF
clone_size: many
d_call: .
v_call: TRBV20-1
j_call: TRBJ1-2

cdr3_nt: TGCAGTGCTACGAGAGGGGAGCTCCGCATTCAGTACTTC
cdr3_aa: CSATRGELRIQYF
clone_size: many
d_call: .
v_call: TRBV20-1
j_call: TRBJ2-4

cdr3_nt: TGTGCCAGCAGTTACCAGACTAGCGGGGGGATCGATGTCACAGATACGCAGTATTTT
cdr3_aa: CASSYQTSGGIDVTDTQYF
clone_size: .
d_call: TRBD2
v_call: TRBV6-2/TRBV6-3
j_call: TRBJ2-3

cdr3_nt: TGCGCCAGCAGCTTGGATGGCTTTTCCTCTGGAAACACCATATATTTT
cdr3_aa: CASSLDGFSSGNTIYF
clone_size: .
d_call: .
v_call: TRBV5-1
j_call: TRBJ1-3

cdr3_nt: TGTGCCAGCAGTGGGGCTTCGCCAAACACCGGGGAGCTGTTTTTT
cdr3_aa: CASSGASPNTGELFF
clone_size: many
d_call: .
v_call: TRBV12-3/TRBV12-4
j_call: TRBJ2-2